This T cell receptor beta chain was recorded in a study of blood T cells in healthy people across ages. Study outcomes and limitations: Aged donors had fewer naive CD4+ cells and lower diversity than long-lived donors.

Per-sample PBMC isolation yielded at least 6 million cells. Through a sample-barcoded 5' primer and a J-beta primer mix, a second PCR was run for about 6 to 11 cycles. MiXCR, run by TCRdb on the 5' RACE reads, gives a single entry per CDR3 protein. The sample includes almost 1 million distinct CDR3 sequences, just over 50% seen only once; the top ten take roughly a fifth. V was trimmed by 1 base and J by 4 bases, leaving 14 bases between them. The CDR3 covers 16 residues. Germline V gene data show CDR1 as LGHDT and CDR2 as YNNKEL (reference sequence). Concerning this clonotype itself: Its antigen is not known.

This chain uses TRBV3-1 with TRBJ1-5; TRBD1 is a possible D gene (5 bases). This TCR derives from a woman aged 60 to 75 in good health. Sequenced: blood. The CDR3: CASSQGQLSPNQPQHF. As DNA, the CDR3 is TGTGCCAGCAGCCAAGGACAGTTGTCACCTAATCAGCCCCAGCATTTT.